This entry describes one T cell receptor beta chain. All of the donors resided in Nashville, Tennessee, and each was a Caucasian adult. Per the original data handling: Junction-only immunoSEQ data arrived without quality scores, meaning filtering differed. TCRdb's copy holds only in-frame clones and misses some; the assay was immunoSEQ multiplex PCR. V, J and clone size derive from that table, while D and trimming were established from the DNA sequence. The sample lists 2,500,000 or so clones; around 90% were seen once. This sample stems from a study of shared clonotypes between healthy human individuals. The junction had 7 bases not matched to a gene; V was cut back by 8 bases and J by 4 bases. The CDR3 is made up of 14 amino acids. Germline CDR1 reads MNHNS; CDR2 reads SASEGT.

The chain combines TRBV6-1 with TRBJ2-7; 11 bases are a match to TRBD2. The material sequenced was naive CD4+ T cells sorted from blood. Subset noted: CD45RA+ positively selected. This TCR was sampled from a man in his late teens or twenties in good health. For the CDR3, the DNA is TGTGCCAGCCAGCGGGCTAGCGGGAGGTACGAGCAGTACTTC. Encoded protein: CASQRASGRYEQYF.